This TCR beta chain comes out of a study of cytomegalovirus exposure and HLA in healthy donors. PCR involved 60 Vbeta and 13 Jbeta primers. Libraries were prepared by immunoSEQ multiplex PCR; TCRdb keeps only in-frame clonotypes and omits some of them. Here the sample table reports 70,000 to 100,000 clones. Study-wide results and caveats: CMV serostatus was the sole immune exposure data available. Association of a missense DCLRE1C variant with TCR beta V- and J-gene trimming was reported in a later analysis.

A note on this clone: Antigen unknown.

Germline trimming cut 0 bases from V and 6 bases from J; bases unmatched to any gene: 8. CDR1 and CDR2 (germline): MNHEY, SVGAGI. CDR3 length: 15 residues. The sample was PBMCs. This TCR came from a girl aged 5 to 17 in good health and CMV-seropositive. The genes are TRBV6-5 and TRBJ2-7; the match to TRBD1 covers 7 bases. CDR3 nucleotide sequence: TGTGCCAGCAGTTACTCCGGGCAGGGGGTCAGCGAGCAGTACTTC. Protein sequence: CASSYSGQGVSEQYF.